This T cell receptor (beta chain) comes out of a study of CD8 T cells in Susac syndrome. General study points: As the study acknowledged, the number of individuals who were part of its TCR sequencing and HLA analysis was relatively small.

Roughly 0.5 to 1 ug RNA was reverse transcribed with random hexamers. Amplification of TCR beta CDR3 spanned 54 Vbeta and 13 Jbeta via immunoSEQ multiplex PCR. A single record per CDR3 protein comes from TCRdb applying MiXCR to the immunoSEQ multiplex PCR reads. The sample lists about 200,000 distinct CDR3 sequences, roughly 92% occurring once. This CDR3 spans 13 amino acids. Germline CDR1 reads SGHTA; CDR2 reads FQGNSA. With 3 bases removed from V and 5 bases from J, the gap between germline ends came to 8 bases. A word on this clonotype: What it recognizes is unknown.

The sequenced sample consisted of CD4+ T cells from PBMCs. The chain joins TRBV7-2 to TRBJ1-3; the D is unclear. The receptor comes from a human donor in good health. CDR3 sequence (DNA): TGTGCCAGCAGCTTGGGTCCGAGAAACACCATATATTTT. Protein: CASSLGPRNTIYF.